The clone carrying this T cell receptor (beta chain) has only one observation. The antigen is not known. The data stem from a study of shared clonotypes between healthy human individuals. Study observations and caveats: A handful of donors shared approximately 5% of their naive CD4 clonotypes.

Method: immunoSEQ multiplex PCR; TCRdb's copy keeps in-frame clones and lacks some. The sample has more than 2,000,000 clones, approximately 93% seen once; the top ten hold 0.39%. Looked up from germline, CDR1 is LNHDA and CDR2 is SQIVND (reference sequence). V was shortened by 5 bases and J by 0 bases, with 4 bases between the two germline ends. The CDR3 loop spans 12 amino acids. The chain uses TRBV19 and TRBJ2-5; D is unclear. The sequencing sample was made of naive CD4+ T cells from PBMCs. Specified subset: CD45RA+ positively selected. This clonotype was obtained from a man younger than 35 in good health. Some clones in this sample may be carry-over from other donors' samples. The CDR3: CASSHNQETQYF. The CDR3 DNA reads as TGTGCCAGTAGTCATAACCAAGAGACCCAGTACTTC.